A selection of T cell receptor beta chains follows, all from one sample in a study of beta chain features in type 1 diabetes. Assay used: immunoSEQ multiplex PCR; TCRdb lists only in-frame clones, some missing. The table includes about 160,000 clones, 7.8% detected once. Sequencing was carried out using central memory CD4+ T cells from blood. The receptor set was obtained from a woman aged 35 to 49 with type 1 diabetes. Each CDR3 is given with its conserved first and last residue. The D gene is left open where the match is weak. Size tells how often a clone was seen (once, few, many) or the class of an expanded clone, and some rows leave it out.

V gene	clone size	J gene	D gene	CDR3 protein	CDR3 DNA
TRBV5-4	-	TRBJ2-3	TRBD2	CASSPSSQAGGQDTQYF	TGTGCCAGCAGCCCATCAAGTCAAGCGGGAGGTCAAGATACGCAGTATTTT
TRBV4-1	-	TRBJ2-2	-	CASSQEVNSNTGELFF	TGCGCCAGCAGCCAAGAGGTGAACTCCAACACCGGGGAGCTGTTTTTT
TRBV5-4	few	TRBJ2-7	TRBD2	CASSFPTSGGYYEQYF	TGTGCCAGCAGCTTTCCGACTAGCGGGGGATATTACGAGCAGTACTTC
TRBV4-2	few	TRBJ2-5	-	CASSLPGNKETQYF	TGTGCCAGCAGCCTCCCCGGGAATAAAGAGACCCAGTACTTC
TRBV20-1	-	TRBJ1-1	-	CSAPTPHEAFF	TGCAGTGCTCCCACCCCCCATGAGGCTTTCTTT
TRBV5-4	-	TRBJ1-4	-	CASSPGLQGANEKLFF	TGCGCCAGCAGCCCAGGTTTACAGGGCGCGAATGAAAAACTGTTTTTT
TRBV4-1	-	TRBJ2-7	TRBD1	CASSPGQGPRDYEQYF	TGCGCCAGCAGCCCGGGACAGGGTCCCAGGGACTACGAGCAGTACTTC
TRBV6-5	few	TRBJ1-1	-	CASSYSPSGTEAFF	TGTGCCAGCAGTTACTCCCCGTCCGGCACTGAAGCTTTCTTT
TRBV4-1	-	TRBJ2-1	TRBD2	CASSSPGGRAGNEQFF	TGCGCCAGCTCCTCACCGGGCGGGAGGGCCGGGAATGAGCAGTTCTTC
TRBV5-1	few	TRBJ1-2	TRBD1	CASSLETGTGYGYTF	TGCGCCAGCAGCTTGGAGACAGGGACTGGCTATGGCTACACCTTC
TRBV7-2	few	TRBJ2-3	TRBD1	CASSLGDRGGDTQYF	TGTGCCAGCAGCTTAGGGGACAGGGGAGGAGATACGCAGTATTTT
TRBV2	few	TRBJ1-1	TRBD1	CASSSDRVPNTEAFF	TGTGCCAGCAGTTCAGACAGGGTGCCTAACACTGAAGCTTTCTTT
TRBV20-1	-	TRBJ2-1	TRBD1	CSAIPGGEQFF	TGCAGTGCTATCCCAGGGGGCGAGCAGTTCTTC
TRBV30	-	TRBJ2-7	-	CAWSVGGVVYEQYF	TGTGCCTGGAGTGTAGGCGGGGTCGTCTACGAGCAGTACTTC
TRBV5-1	few	TRBJ2-5	TRBD1	CASSEAPGQGAGETQYF	TGCGCCAGCAGCGAGGCCCCGGGACAGGGGGCAGGGGAGACCCAGTACTTC
TRBV20-1	-	TRBJ1-2	-	CSAGGAMGYTF	TGCAGTGCTGGGGGGGCGATGGGCTACACCTTC
TRBV21-1	few	TRBJ1-4	-	CAPARDRLEKLFF	TGTGCTCCCGCGCGGGACAGGCTTGAAAAACTGTTTTTT